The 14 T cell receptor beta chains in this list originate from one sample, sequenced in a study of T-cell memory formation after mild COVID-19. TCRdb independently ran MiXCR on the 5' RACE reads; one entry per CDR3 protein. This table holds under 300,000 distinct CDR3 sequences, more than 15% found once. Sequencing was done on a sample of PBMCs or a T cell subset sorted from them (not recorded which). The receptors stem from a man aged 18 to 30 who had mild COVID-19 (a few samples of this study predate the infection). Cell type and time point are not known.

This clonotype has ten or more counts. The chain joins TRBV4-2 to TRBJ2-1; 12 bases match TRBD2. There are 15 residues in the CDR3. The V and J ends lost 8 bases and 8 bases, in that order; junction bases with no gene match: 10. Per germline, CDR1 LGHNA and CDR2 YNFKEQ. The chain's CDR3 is CASRPSGGAADEQFF. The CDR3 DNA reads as TGTGCCAGCCGCCCTAGCGGGGGGGCCGCAGATGAGCAGTTCTTC.

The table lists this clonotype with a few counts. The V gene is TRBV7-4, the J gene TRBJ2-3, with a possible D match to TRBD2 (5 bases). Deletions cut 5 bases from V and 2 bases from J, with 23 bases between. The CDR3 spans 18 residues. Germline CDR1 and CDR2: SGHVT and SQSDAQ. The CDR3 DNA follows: TGTGCCAGCAGCCAGCTCGGTTTTCTGAGGGCGCCCACAGATACGCAGTATTTT. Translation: CASSQLGFLRAPTDTQYF.

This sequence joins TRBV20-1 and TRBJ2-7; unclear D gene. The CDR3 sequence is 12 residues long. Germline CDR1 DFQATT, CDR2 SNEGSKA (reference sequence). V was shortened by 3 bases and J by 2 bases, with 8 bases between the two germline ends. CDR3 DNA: TGCAGTGCTAGTAACGGACCCTACGAGCAGTACGTC. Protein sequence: CSASNGPYEQYV.

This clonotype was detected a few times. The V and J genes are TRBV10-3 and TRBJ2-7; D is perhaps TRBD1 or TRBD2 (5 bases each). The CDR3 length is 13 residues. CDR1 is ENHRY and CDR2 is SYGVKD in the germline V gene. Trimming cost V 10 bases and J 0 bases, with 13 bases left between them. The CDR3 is CASRGPSSYEQYV. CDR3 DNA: TGTGCCAGCCGGGGACCGAGCTCCTACGAGCAGTACGTC.

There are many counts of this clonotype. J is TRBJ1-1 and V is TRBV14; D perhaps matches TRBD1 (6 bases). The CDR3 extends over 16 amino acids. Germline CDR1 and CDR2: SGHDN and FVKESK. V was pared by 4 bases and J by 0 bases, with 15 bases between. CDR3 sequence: CASSPLVQGMNTEAFF. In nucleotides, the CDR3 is TGTGCCAGCAGCCCCCTGGTACAGGGTATGAACACTGAAGCTTTCTTT. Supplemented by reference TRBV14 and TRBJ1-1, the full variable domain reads EAGVTQFPSHSVIEKGQTVTLRCDPISGHDNLYWYRRVMGKEIKFLLHFVKESKQDESGMPNNRFLAERTGGTYSTLKVQPAELEDSGVYFCASSPLVQGMNTEAFFGQGTRLTVV.

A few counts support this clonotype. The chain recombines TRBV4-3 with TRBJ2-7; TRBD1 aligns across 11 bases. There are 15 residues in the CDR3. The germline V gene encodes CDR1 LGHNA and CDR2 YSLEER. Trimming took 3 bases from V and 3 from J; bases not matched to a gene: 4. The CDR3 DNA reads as TGCGCCAGCAGCCACACCGGGACAGGGGGCTACGAGCAGTACTTC. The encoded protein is CASSHTGTGGYEQYF.

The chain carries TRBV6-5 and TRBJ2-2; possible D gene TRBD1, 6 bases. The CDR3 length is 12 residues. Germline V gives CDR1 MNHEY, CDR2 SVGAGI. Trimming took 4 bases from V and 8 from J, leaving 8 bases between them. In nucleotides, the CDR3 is TGTGCCAGCAGTTTTGGACAGGGGGAGCTGTTTTTT. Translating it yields CASSFGQGELFF.

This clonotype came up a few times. For the CDR3, the DNA is TGTGCCAGCAGAGTGCGGGGAAGTACAGATACGCAGTATTTT. It yields the protein CASRVRGSTDTQYF. The gene calls are TRBV7-2 and TRBJ2-3; tentatively, D is TRBD2 (6 bases). This CDR3 region has 14 residues. Germline V CDR1 and CDR2: SGHTA, FQGNSA. Trimming removed 6 bases from V and 3 bases from J, with 13 bases in between.

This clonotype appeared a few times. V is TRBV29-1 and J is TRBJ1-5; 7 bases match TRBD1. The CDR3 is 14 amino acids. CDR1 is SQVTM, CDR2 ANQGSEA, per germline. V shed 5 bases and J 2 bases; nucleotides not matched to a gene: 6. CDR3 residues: CSVQTGDGNQPQHF. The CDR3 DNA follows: TGCAGCGTTCAAACAGGGGATGGCAATCAGCCCCAGCATTTT.

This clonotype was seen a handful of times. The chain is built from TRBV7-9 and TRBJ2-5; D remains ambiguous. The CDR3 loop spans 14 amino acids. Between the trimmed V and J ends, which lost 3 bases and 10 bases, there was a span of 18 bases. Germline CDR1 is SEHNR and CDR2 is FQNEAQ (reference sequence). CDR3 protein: CASSLVQDGRVQYF. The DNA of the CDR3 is TGTGCCAGCAGCTTGGTGCAGGATGGTAGGGTCCAGTACTTC.

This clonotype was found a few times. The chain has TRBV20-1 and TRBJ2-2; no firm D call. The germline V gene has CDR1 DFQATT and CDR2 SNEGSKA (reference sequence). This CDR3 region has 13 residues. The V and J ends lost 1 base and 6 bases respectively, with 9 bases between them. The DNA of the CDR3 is TGCAGTGCTAGAGTACCACATTCCGGGGAGCTGTTTTTT. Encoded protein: CSARVPHSGELFF.

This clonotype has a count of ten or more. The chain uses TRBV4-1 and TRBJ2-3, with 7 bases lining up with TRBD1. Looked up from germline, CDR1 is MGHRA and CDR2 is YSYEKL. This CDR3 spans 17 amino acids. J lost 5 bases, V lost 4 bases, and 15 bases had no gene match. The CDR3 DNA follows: TGCGCCAGCAGCCTCGCCCGAACAGGGGCCCGGGGAGATACGCAGTATTTT. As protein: CASSLARTGARGDTQYF.

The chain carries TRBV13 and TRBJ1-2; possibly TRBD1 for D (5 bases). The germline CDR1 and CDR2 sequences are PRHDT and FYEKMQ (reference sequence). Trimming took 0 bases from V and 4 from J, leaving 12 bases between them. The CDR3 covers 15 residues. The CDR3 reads CASSLGSRVSYGYTF. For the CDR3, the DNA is TGTGCCAGCAGCTTAGGCAGCAGGGTGTCCTATGGCTACACCTTC.

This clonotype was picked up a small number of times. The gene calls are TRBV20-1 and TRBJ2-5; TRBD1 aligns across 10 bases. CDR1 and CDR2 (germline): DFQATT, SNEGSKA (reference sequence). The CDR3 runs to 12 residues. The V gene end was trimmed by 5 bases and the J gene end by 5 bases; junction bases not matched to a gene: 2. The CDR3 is CSAGGQGETQYF. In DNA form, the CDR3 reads TGCAGTGCTGGGGGACAGGGGGAGACCCAGTACTTC.